These 26 T cell receptor beta chains were all obtained from the same sample, sequenced in a study of blood T cell repertoires in COVID-19. Assay used: immunoSEQ multiplex PCR; TCRdb lists only in-frame clones, some missing. The sample yields about 44,000 clones, under 90% seen once. Sequenced material: peripheral blood. Receptors originate from a woman between 65 and 79 years old with acute or convalescent COVID-19.

The chain has TRBV2 and TRBJ2-1; possible D gene TRBD2, 5 bases. There are 12 residues in the CDR3. Trimming removed 4 bases from V and 9 bases from J, with 10 bases in between. CDR1 and CDR2 (germline): SNHLY, FYNNEI. The CDR3 here is CASSGEFAEQFF. The CDR3 coding sequence is TGTGCCAGCAGTGGGGAGTTCGCTGAGCAGTTCTTC.

The CDR3 coding sequence is TGTGCCAGCAGTTACTCGAAAACAGCAATTAAAGCTTTCTTT. Translated, it gives CASSYSKTAIKAFF. The genes are TRBV6-5 and TRBJ1-1; D remains unclear. CDR1 MNHEY and CDR2 SVGAGI come from the germline V gene. The CDR3 consists of 14 residues. The V end was cut by 0 bases, the J end by 9 bases, with 14 bases between.

This chain connects TRBV12-5 to TRBJ1-1; 9 bases agree with TRBD1. V was pared by 4 bases and J by 4 bases, with 7 bases of the junction left unmatched. Germline CDR1 reads LGHNT; CDR2 reads FRNRAP. The CDR3 has 15 residues. The CDR3 is CASGSGQGGGTEAFF. The CDR3 DNA reads as TGTGCTAGTGGTTCGGGACAGGGAGGGGGCACTGAAGCTTTCTTT.

V is TRBV10-1 and J is TRBJ1-1; 8 nucleotides line up with TRBD1. The germline V gene has CDR1 WNHNN and CDR2 SYGVQD (reference sequence). The CDR3 consists of 15 residues. The ends lost 3 bases at V and 4 bases at J; junction bases unmatched: 7. For the CDR3, the DNA is TGCGCCAGCAGTGAAAAGGACAGGGTGGGCACTGAAGCTTTCTTT. It yields the protein CASSEKDRVGTEAFF.

The CDR3 bases are TGTGCCAGCAGGCCGGGACAGGCCGCCCGAGGGAAACTGTTTTTT. It is translated as CASRPGQAARGKLFF. The rearrangement links TRBV28 to TRBJ1-4; TRBD1 matches at 8 bases. Per germline, CDR1 MDHEN and CDR2 SYDVKM. The CDR3 loop spans 15 amino acids. V was clipped by 6 bases and J by 11 bases; unmatched bases: 14. The full variable domain, rest sourced from reference TRBV28 and TRBJ1-4, is DVKVTQSSRYLVKRTGEKVFLECVQDMDHENMFWYRQDPGLGLRLIYFSYDVKMKEKGDIPEGYSVSREKKERFSLILESASTNQTSMYLCASRPGQAARGKLFFGSGTQLSVL.

The V gene is TRBV27, the J gene TRBJ2-5; TRBD1 matches at 10 bases. V was pared by 0 bases and J by 7 bases, with 5 bases of the junction left unmatched. Germline CDR1 and CDR2: MNHEY and SMNVEV (reference sequence). CDR3 size: 15 residues. The CDR3 reads CASSLSGTGVLTQYF. The CDR3, as DNA: TGTGCCAGCAGTTTATCCGGGACAGGGGTTTTGACCCAGTACTTC.

This clone appeared a few times. The chain couples TRBV6-5 to TRBJ1-3; 8 nucleotides line up with TRBD1. Trimming removed 4 bases from V and 5 bases from J; junction bases left unmatched: 4. The CDR3 is 14 amino acids. Germline values: CDR1 MNHEY, CDR2 SVGAGI. The CDR3 sequence: CASSSQGARNTIYF. The CDR3 DNA reads TGTGCCAGCAGTTCGCAGGGGGCTAGAAACACCATATATTTT.

Comments on this clone: It is unclear where the CDR3 begins or ends on the DNA, so no DNA is shown, and the CDR3 is as TCRdb lists it. The chain is built from TRBV30 and TRBJ2-1; the DNA was not compared with TRBD2, the D call given in the table. Germline V gene data show CDR1 as GTSNPN and CDR2 as SVGIG (reference sequence). The CDR3 has 14 residues if both end residues are counted. The CDR3 sequence is CAWSTSGGRVVQFF.

V is TRBV6-1 and J is TRBJ1-5; D perhaps matches TRBD1 (5 bases). V was trimmed by 3 bases and J by 1 base, leaving 13 bases between them. Germline-derived CDR1 and CDR2 are MNHNS and SASEGT. The CDR3 extends over 16 amino acids. CDR3 DNA: TGTGCCAGCAGTGACCAGGGACTTTCCAGCAATCAGCCCCAGCATTTT. Its protein product is CASSDQGLSSNQPQHF.

The chain uses TRBV19 and TRBJ1-6, with D possibly matching TRBD1 (5 bases). Germline CDR1 LNHDA, CDR2 SQIVND (reference sequence). The V and J ends lost 5 bases and 11 bases respectively, with 13 bases between them. CDR3 length: 13 residues. Here the CDR3 reads CASSAGTTTPLHF. The CDR3 nucleotides read TGTGCCAGTAGTGCCGGGACTACAACACCCCTCCACTTT.

The J gene is TRBJ2-1, the V gene TRBV3-1 (or the pseudogene TRBV3-2), with TRBD1 matching over 11 bases. This CDR3 comprises 14 residues. With V trimmed by 5 bases and J by 7 bases, 4 bases remained unmatched. CDR1 and CDR2 (germline): LGHDT, YNNKEL (reference sequence). The CDR3 sequence: CASSTGQGANEQFF. The CDR3 DNA reads TGTGCCAGCAGCACCGGACAGGGGGCTAATGAGCAGTTCTTC.

In its sample, this clone was seen once. CDR3: CASSPGDPNTEAFF. CDR3 bases: TGTGCCAGCAGTCCCGGGGATCCGAACACTGAAGCTTTCTTT. V is TRBV7-9 and J is TRBJ1-1, with no clear D. V was shortened by 6 bases and J by 1 base, with 12 bases between the two germline ends. Germline-derived CDR1 and CDR2 are SEHNR and FQNEAQ (reference sequence). CDR3 length: 14 amino acids.

The chain joins TRBV27 to TRBJ2-7, with a tentative D call TRBD1 (5 bases). This CDR3 is 13 amino acids long. Trimming pared 2 bases from V and 3 bases from J, leaving 8 bases between. Germline V lookup: CDR1 MNHEY, CDR2 SMNVEV (reference sequence). CDR3 bases: TGTGCCAGCAGTTTACGCAGGGACTACGAGCAGTACTTC. This codes for CASSLRRDYEQYF.

The CDR3 sequence: CATTSGPTYEQYF. The CDR3 region has the DNA TGTGCTACAACCAGCGGGCCCACCTACGAGCAGTACTTC. The chain carries TRBV28 and TRBJ2-7, with a weak D call TRBD2 (6 bases). The V gene's germline CDR1 is MDHEN and CDR2 SYDVKM. This CDR3 spans 13 amino acids.

V is TRBV5-1 and J is TRBJ2-1; 7 bases are a match to TRBD2. This CDR3 comprises 17 residues. The V and J ends lost 0 bases and 7 bases, in that order; junction bases with no gene match: 13. Looked up from germline, CDR1 is SGHRS and CDR2 is YFSETQ. The CDR3 spells CASSLAVAGVLGNEQFF. CDR3 DNA sequence: TGCGCCAGCAGCTTGGCTGTGGCGGGAGTCCTGGGGAATGAGCAGTTCTTC.

The chain combines TRBV9 with TRBJ2-7; TRBD2 matches 7 bases. The CDR3 totals 16 residues. Germline assignment: CDR1 SGDLS and CDR2 YYNGEE. Trimming cost V 4 bases and J 3 bases; bases outside gene matches: 13. CDR3 protein: CASSSRLRGELYEQYF. CDR3 sequence (DNA): TGTGCCAGCAGCTCCCGACTACGGGGGGAACTCTACGAGCAGTACTTC.

The rearrangement uses TRBV24-1 and TRBJ2-5, with 8 bases identical to TRBD2. Germline V lookup: CDR1 KGHDR, CDR2 SFDVKD. The junction had 7 bases not matched to a gene; V was cut back by 9 bases and J by 2 bases. This CDR3 comprises 14 residues. The DNA for the CDR3 is TGTGCCACCCAGGGACTAGGAGCACAAGAGACCCAGTACTTC. Its protein product is CATQGLGAQETQYF.

This chain joins TRBV5-1 and TRBJ2-5; 8 bases map to TRBD2. The junction had 3 bases not matched to a gene; V was cut back by 0 bases and J by 2 bases. There are 15 residues in the CDR3. The germline gives CDR1 SGHRS, CDR2 YFSETQ. The CDR3 DNA is TGCGCCAGCAGCTTGGCGGCGGGGGGTCAAGAGACCCAGTACTTC. Its translation is CASSLAAGGQETQYF. Combining the CDR3 with reference TRBV5-1 and TRBJ2-5 gives the whole variable domain KAGVTQTPRYLIKTRGQQVTLSCSPISGHRSVSWYQQTPGQGLQFLFEYFSETQRNKGNFPGRFSGRQFSNSRSEMNVSTLELGDSALYLCASSLAAGGQETQYFGPGTRLLVL.

V gene TRBV12-3 or TRBV12-4 combines with J gene TRBJ2-3; D not resolved. V was shortened by 0 bases and J by 8 bases, with 9 bases between the two germline ends. The CDR3 is 13 amino acids. CDR3 nucleotide sequence: TGTGCCAGCAGTTTAGCCCTGGCAGGTACGCAGTATTTT. Protein: CASSLALAGTQYF.

The chain employs TRBV2 and TRBJ2-7; TRBD1 is a possible D gene (6 bases). Germline assignment: CDR1 SNHLY and CDR2 FYNNEI. The V gene lost 6 bases and the J gene lost 5 bases, with 11 bases spanning the gap. The CDR3 consists of 12 residues. As DNA, the CDR3 is TGTGCCAGCAGGTCTTACAGGGACGAGCAGTACTTC. Encoded protein: CASRSYRDEQYF.

The J gene is TRBJ1-5, the V gene TRBV15; D remains ambiguous. The CDR3 totals 15 residues. The germline V gene has CDR1 LNHNV and CDR2 YYDKDF (reference sequence). Deletions cut 5 bases from V and 4 bases from J, with 15 bases between. The CDR3 DNA reads as TGTGCCACCAGCCGCCGCGACGGGTTAAATCAGCCCCAGCATTTT. Translation gives CATSRRDGLNQPQHF.

The CDR3 region is CASSPGTEEKLFF. For the CDR3, the DNA is TGTGCCAGCAGCCCCGGGACAGAAGAAAAACTGTTTTTT. The rearrangement joins TRBV5-4 to TRBJ1-4; 7 bases match TRBD1. The germline V gene has CDR1 SGHNT and CDR2 YYREEE (reference sequence). The V gene end was trimmed by 4 bases and the J gene end by 8 bases; junction bases not matched to a gene: 5. CDR3 length: 13 residues.

V is TRBV12-5 and J is TRBJ2-1, with 14 positions matching TRBD2. Germline CDR1 is LGHNT and CDR2 is FRNRAP. This CDR3 has 15 amino acids. The junction had 8 bases not matched to a gene; V was cut back by 7 bases and J by 9 bases. CDR3 residues: CASAFSGLAGVEQFF. The CDR3 nucleotides read TGTGCTAGTGCCTTTTCGGGACTAGCGGGAGTTGAGCAGTTCTTC. Supplemented by reference TRBV12-5 and TRBJ2-1, the full variable domain reads DARVTQTPRHKVTEMGQEVTMRCQPILGHNTVFWYRQTMMQGLELLAYFRNRAPLDDSGMPKDRFSAEMPDATLATLKIQPSEPRDSAVYFCASAFSGLAGVEQFFGPGTRLTVL.

This rearrangement joins TRBV7-2 to TRBJ2-5; tentatively, D is TRBD1 (6 bases). Germline assignment: CDR1 SGHTA and CDR2 FQGNSA. V was cut by 0 bases and J by 5 bases, with 10 bases left in between. The CDR3 has 14 amino acids. The CDR3 loop is CASSLAGAGETQYF. CDR3 bases: TGTGCCAGCAGCTTAGCGGGGGCAGGGGAGACCCAGTACTTC.

The gene calls are TRBV27 and TRBJ1-6; D not resolved. CDR1 is MNHEY and CDR2 is SMNVEV in the germline V gene (reference sequence). The CDR3 contains 15 residues. Trimming removed 2 bases from V and 7 bases from J, with 12 bases in between. For the CDR3, the DNA is TGTGCCAGCAGTTTAGTACGGGGATGGAATTCACCCCTCCACTTT. It encodes CASSLVRGWNSPLHF.

The V call is TRBV29-1, the J call TRBJ1-4; tentative D call: TRBD1 (5 bases). CDR3 length: 13 residues. The germline gives CDR1 SQVTM, CDR2 ANQGSEA. The V end lost 4 bases, the J end lost 7 bases, and 13 bases lay between the germline ends. CDR3 in DNA: TGCAGCGTTGCGAGGGGAGCGGGTGAAAAACTGTTTTTT. This translates into CSVARGAGEKLFF.